A selection of T cell receptor beta chains follows, all from one sample in a study of siplizumab effects on memory and regulatory T cells. Using immunoSEQ multiplex PCR, the repertoire was profiled, and TCRdb retains in-frame clones only, with some absent. The sample records around 97,000 clones, roughly 94% being singletons. Sequencing was carried out using non-Treg CD4+ T cells sorted from blood. The receptors stem from a human donor in good health. Both conserved end residues are part of each CDR3. The D gene is left open where the match is weak.

D gene: -
V gene: TRBV19
CDR3 protein: CASSIGLRGPVNTEAFF

D gene: TRBD2
V gene: TRBV28
CDR3 protein: CASRVSGQETQYF

D gene: TRBD1
V gene: TRBV28
CDR3 protein: CASSLGQGGNQPQHF

D gene: TRBD2
V gene: TRBV27
CDR3 protein: CASSPGTSGSYEQFF

D gene: -
V gene: TRBV20-1
CDR3 protein: CSAYGSYEQYF

D gene: TRBD1
V gene: TRBV7-8
CDR3 protein: CASSGVFGQGANTGELFF

D gene: TRBD2
V gene: TRBV11-2
CDR3 protein: CASSSRGLAASEQFF

D gene: -
V gene: TRBV5-4
CDR3 protein: CASSPSALSYEQYF

D gene: TRBD1
V gene: TRBV18
CDR3 protein: CASSQTGTGGPGNTIYF

D gene: TRBD2
V gene: TRBV28
CDR3 protein: CASSLLMSGATYEQYF

D gene: -
V gene: TRBV30
CDR3 protein: CAWDFSVQETQYF

D gene: -
V gene: TRBV4-1
CDR3 protein: CASSQDSGQNTGELFF

D gene: -
V gene: TRBV10-3
CDR3 protein: CAISEQLGDWQFF

D gene: -
V gene: TRBV21-1
CDR3 protein: CASTGTGPTGELFF

D gene: -
V gene: TRBV9
CDR3 protein: CASSSRDNNQPQHF

D gene: -
V gene: TRBV6-5
CDR3 protein: CASSRRAYSGNTIYF

D gene: -
V gene: TRBV6-5
CDR3 protein: CASSYSPYEQFF

D gene: -
V gene: TRBV18
CDR3 protein: CASSPDGGSNQPQHF

D gene: -
V gene: TRBV5-1
CDR3 protein: CASSFNAGLAQHF

D gene: -
V gene: TRBV6-1
CDR3 protein: CASSGREYGYTF

D gene: -
V gene: TRBV7-2
CDR3 protein: CASSSTAEGYEQYF

D gene: -
V gene: TRBV5-5
CDR3 protein: CASISGIRLANTEAFF

D gene: TRBD1
V gene: TRBV19
CDR3 protein: CATIGQDPPYEQYF

D gene: -
V gene: TRBV19
CDR3 protein: CASRSKTGRGFYEQYF

D gene: -
V gene: TRBV29-1
CDR3 protein: CSVHGDYMNTEAFF

D gene: TRBD1
V gene: TRBV7-9
CDR3 protein: CASSSGTGAVGELFF

D gene: TRBD1
V gene: TRBV27
CDR3 protein: CASSLTVQGAGYTF

D gene: TRBD1
V gene: TRBV25-1
CDR3 protein: CASSEWDSGSYEQYF

D gene: -
V gene: TRBV19
CDR3 protein: CAAKGVMEEKLFF

D gene: -
V gene: TRBV7-9
CDR3 protein: CASSKPRTLPNDGYTF

D gene: -
V gene: TRBV27
CDR3 protein: CASRRDARLSNNEQFF

D gene: -
V gene: TRBV30
CDR3 protein: CAWSVRANTEAFF

D gene: -
V gene: TRBV15
CDR3 protein: CATSRDFTPTNEKLFF

D gene: -
V gene: TRBV6-1
CDR3 protein: CASSAASLGRGSYEQYF

D gene: TRBD1
V gene: TRBV7-7
CDR3 protein: CASSSTGYGETQYF

D gene: -
V gene: TRBV7-8
CDR3 protein: CASSLYGGPWLNEQFF

D gene: -
V gene: TRBV6-6
CDR3 protein: CASSYSMGGSGNTIYF

D gene: -
V gene: TRBV28
CDR3 protein: CASVGDVFLYF

D gene: TRBD2
V gene: TRBV11-2
CDR3 protein: CASSTDTSGLYNEQFF

D gene: -
V gene: TRBV7-6
CDR3 protein: CASTTTPFSEETQYF

D gene: TRBD1
V gene: TRBV29-1
CDR3 protein: CSVGQGAGEQYF

D gene: -
V gene: TRBV14
CDR3 protein: CASSEGLERNEQFF

D gene: -
V gene: TRBV2
CDR3 protein: CASSPRREAGYTF

D gene: -
V gene: TRBV5-1
CDR3 protein: CASSPPLTGNEQFF

D gene: TRBD1
V gene: TRBV11-2
CDR3 protein: CASSLQGARALLNTEAFF

D gene: TRBD2
V gene: TRBV25-1
CDR3 protein: CASSESGLGLARPNEQFF

D gene: TRBD1
V gene: TRBV27
CDR3 protein: CASSLRTGGNQPQHF

D gene: -
V gene: TRBV28
CDR3 protein: CASRPTGVAYEQYF

D gene: TRBD2
V gene: TRBV4-2
CDR3 protein: CASSQREGRTDTQYF

D gene: -
V gene: TRBV2
CDR3 protein: CARRNRESTGELFF

D gene: TRBD1
V gene: TRBV18
CDR3 protein: CASSSGQQETQYF